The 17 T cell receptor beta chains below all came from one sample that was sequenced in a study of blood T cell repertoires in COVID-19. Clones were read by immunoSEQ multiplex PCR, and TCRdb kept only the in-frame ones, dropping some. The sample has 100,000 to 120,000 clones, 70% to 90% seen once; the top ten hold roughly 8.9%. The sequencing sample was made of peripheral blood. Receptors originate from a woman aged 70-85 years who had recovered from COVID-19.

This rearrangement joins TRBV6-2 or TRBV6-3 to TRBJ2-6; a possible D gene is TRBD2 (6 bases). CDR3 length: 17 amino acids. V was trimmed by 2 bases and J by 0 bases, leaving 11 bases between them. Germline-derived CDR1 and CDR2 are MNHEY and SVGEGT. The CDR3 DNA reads TGTGCCAGCAGTTACCCGGGGGTAGACTCTGGGGCCAACGTCCTGACTTTC. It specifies CASSYPGVDSGANVLTF.

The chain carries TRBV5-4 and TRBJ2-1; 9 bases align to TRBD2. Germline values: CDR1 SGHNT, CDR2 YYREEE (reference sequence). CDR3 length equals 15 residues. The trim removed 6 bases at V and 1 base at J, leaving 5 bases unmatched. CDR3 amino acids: CASTLTSGSYNEQFF. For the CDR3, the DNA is TGTGCCAGCACCCTGACTAGCGGATCCTACAATGAGCAGTTCTTC. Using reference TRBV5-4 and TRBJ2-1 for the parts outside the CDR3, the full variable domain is ETGVTQSPTHLIKTRGQQVTLRCSSQSGHNTVSWYQQALGQGPQFIFQYYREEENGRGNFPPRFSGLQFPNYSSELNVNALELDDSALYLCASTLTSGSYNEQFFGPGTRLTVL.

CDR3 protein: CASSPRTGGMNTEAFF. The CDR3, as DNA: TGTGCCAGCAGCCCTCGGACAGGGGGCATGAACACTGAAGCTTTCTTT. The chain has TRBV11-2 and TRBJ1-1, with 11 bases aligning to TRBD1. This CDR3 region has 16 residues. CDR1 and CDR2 from the germline V gene are SGHAT and FQNNGV. Losses at the gene ends were 5 bases for V and 0 bases for J; bases not matched to a gene: 5.

The CDR3 here is CASSHPSGRGAKNIQYF. Here the CDR3 DNA reads TGCGCCAGCAGCCATCCTAGCGGGAGGGGGGCCAAAAACATTCAGTACTTC. The chain recombines TRBV4-1 with TRBJ2-4; TRBD2 agrees at 12 bases. This CDR3 has 17 residues. J was trimmed by 1 base and V by 3 bases; bases with no gene match: 4. Germline V gives CDR1 MGHRA, CDR2 YSYEKL.

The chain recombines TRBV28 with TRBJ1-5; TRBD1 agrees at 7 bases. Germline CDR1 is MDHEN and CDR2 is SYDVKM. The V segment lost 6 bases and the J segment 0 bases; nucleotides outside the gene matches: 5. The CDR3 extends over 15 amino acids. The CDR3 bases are TGTGCCAGCAGCTCGACAGGGAATAGCAATCAGCCCCAGCATTTT. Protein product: CASSSTGNSNQPQHF.

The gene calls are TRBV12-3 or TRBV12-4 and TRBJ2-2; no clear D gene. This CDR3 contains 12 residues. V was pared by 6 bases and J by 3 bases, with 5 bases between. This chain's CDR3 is CASSSYTGELFF. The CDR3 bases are TGTGCCAGCAGCTCCTACACCGGGGAGCTGTTTTTT.

Written as DNA, the CDR3 is TGTGCCAGCAGTGCAGGACTAGCGGCGGAGACCCAGTACTTC. Translating it yields CASSAGLAAETQYF. The J gene is TRBJ2-5, the V gene TRBV9; 10 nucleotides match TRBD2. The V gene's germline CDR1 is SGDLS and CDR2 YYNGEE. V lost 5 bases, J lost 5 bases, and 6 bases stayed unmatched. This CDR3 contains 14 residues.

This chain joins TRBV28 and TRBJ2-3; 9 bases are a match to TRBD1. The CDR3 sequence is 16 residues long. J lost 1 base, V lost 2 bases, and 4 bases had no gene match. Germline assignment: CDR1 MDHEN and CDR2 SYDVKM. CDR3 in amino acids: CASSLGRTGGTDTQYF. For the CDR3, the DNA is TGTGCCAGCAGTTTAGGGCGGACAGGGGGCACAGATACGCAGTATTTT.

CDR3 loop: CASSLQVAYNEQFF. The CDR3 DNA reads TGTGCCAGCAGCTTACAAGTTGCGTACAATGAGCAGTTCTTC. The rearrangement joins TRBV7-2 to TRBJ2-1; D unresolved. The length of the CDR3 is 14 residues. The germline V gene has CDR1 SGHTA and CDR2 FQGNSA. V lost 2 bases, J lost 4 bases, and 9 bases lay in between.

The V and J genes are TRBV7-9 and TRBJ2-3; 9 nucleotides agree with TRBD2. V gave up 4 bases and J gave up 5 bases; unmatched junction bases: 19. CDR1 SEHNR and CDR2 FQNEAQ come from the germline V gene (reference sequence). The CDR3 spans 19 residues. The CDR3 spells CASSSRNWGAGGPVDTQYF. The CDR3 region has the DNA TGTGCCAGCAGCTCACGGAACTGGGGGGCGGGAGGGCCAGTAGATACGCAGTATTTT.

Written as DNA, the CDR3 is TGCAGTGCTAGTGGGCGCACGGGACTCGAGAGGTACGAGCAGTACTTC. Its protein product is CSASGRTGLERYEQYF. The chain is built from TRBV20-1 and TRBJ2-7, with D possibly TRBD2 on 6 matching bases. This CDR3 has 16 residues. Germline loops: CDR1 DFQATT, CDR2 SNEGSKA (reference sequence). V was pared by 3 bases and J by 4 bases, with 22 bases between.

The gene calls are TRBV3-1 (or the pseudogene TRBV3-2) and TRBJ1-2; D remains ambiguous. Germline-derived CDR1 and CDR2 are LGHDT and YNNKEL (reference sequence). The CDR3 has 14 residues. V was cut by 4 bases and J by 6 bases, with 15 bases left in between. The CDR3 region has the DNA TGTGCCAGCAGCCGATCCTATCGGGGAAATGGCTACACCTTC. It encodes CASSRSYRGNGYTF.

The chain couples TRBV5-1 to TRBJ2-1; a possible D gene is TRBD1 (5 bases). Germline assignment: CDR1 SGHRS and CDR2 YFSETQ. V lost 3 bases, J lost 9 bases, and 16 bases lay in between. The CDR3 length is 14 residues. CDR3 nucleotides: TGCGCCAGCAGCTACCAGGGTGAACGCAGTGAGCAGTTCTTC. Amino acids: CASSYQGERSEQFF.

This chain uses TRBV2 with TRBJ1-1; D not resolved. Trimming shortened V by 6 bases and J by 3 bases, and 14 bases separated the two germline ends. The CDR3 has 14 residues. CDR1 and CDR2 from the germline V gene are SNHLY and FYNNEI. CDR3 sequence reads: CASSLTSRDTEAFF. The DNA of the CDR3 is TGTGCCAGCAGCCTTACCTCCCGCGACACTGAAGCTTTCTTT.

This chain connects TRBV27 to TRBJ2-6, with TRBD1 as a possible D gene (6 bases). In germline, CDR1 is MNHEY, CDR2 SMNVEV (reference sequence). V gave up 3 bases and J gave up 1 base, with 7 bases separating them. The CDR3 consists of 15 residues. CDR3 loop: CASSFRGSGANVLTF. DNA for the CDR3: TGTGCCAGCAGTTTCAGGGGATCTGGGGCCAACGTCCTGACTTTC.

CDR3 amino acids: CASTGPGETQYF. CDR3 sequence (DNA): TGTGCCAGCACCGGTCCGGGGGAGACCCAGTACTTC. V usage is TRBV9 and J usage is TRBJ2-5; D may be TRBD2 (5 bases). From germline, CDR1 is SGDLS and CDR2 YYNGEE. The V and J ends lost 6 bases and 5 bases respectively, with 11 bases between them. This CDR3 has 12 amino acids.

In nucleotides, the CDR3 is TGTGCCAGCAGCTTAGATTTTGGGGGGGGGAACACTGAAGCTTTCTTT. This translates into CASSLDFGGGNTEAFF. V gene TRBV5-4 combines with J gene TRBJ1-1; possible D gene TRBD1, 5 bases. This CDR3 has 16 residues. V was trimmed by 2 bases and J by 1 base, leaving 15 bases between them. Germline V gene data show CDR1 as SGHNT and CDR2 as YYREEE (reference sequence).